A single sample is the source of the 32 T cell receptor beta chains below, sequenced in a study of spatial heterogeneity in lung cancer. As to time point: sample taken at primary tumor resection. Sequencing of whole RNA from tumor, nontumor lung or frozen PBMC involved no sorting. TCRdb analysed the 5' RACE reads with MiXCR anew, one entry per CDR3 protein. The data contain roughly 82,000 distinct CDR3 sequences, roughly 12% of them singletons. The source material was PBMCs, sampled at surgery. These receptors were obtained from a male donor with early-stage non-small cell lung cancer.

The CDR3 nucleotides are TGTGCCAGCAGTGCCGGGACAGTTGGAAACACCATATATTTT. Translation gives CASSAGTVGNTIYF. V is TRBV6-1 and J is TRBJ1-3; TRBD1 agrees at 7 bases. The CDR3 is 14 amino acids. The junction had 3 bases not matched to a gene; V was cut back by 4 bases and J by 3 bases. The germline CDR1 and CDR2 sequences are MNHNS and SASEGT.

The CDR3 spells CSVDRENVNYGYTF. The CDR3 DNA reads as TGCAGCGTTGACCGTGAGAATGTGAACTATGGCTACACCTTC. The chain combines TRBV29-1 with TRBJ1-2; D is unresolved. The CDR3 totals 14 residues. Germline-derived CDR1 and CDR2 are SQVTM and ANQGSEA. V was shortened by 3 bases and J by 2 bases, with 13 bases between the two germline ends. Based on the CDR3 plus reference TRBV29-1 and TRBJ1-2, the full variable domain is SAVISQKPSRDICQRGTSLTIQCQVDSQVTMMFWYRQQPGQSLTLIATANQGSEATYESGFVIDKFPISRPNLTFSTLTVSNMSPEDSSIYLCSVDRENVNYGYTFGSGTRLTVV.

V is TRBV27 and J is TRBJ1-2, with D possibly matching TRBD1 (6 bases). The CDR3 sequence is 13 residues long. V lost 6 bases and J lost 7, with 15 bases in between. Germline V CDR1 and CDR2: MNHEY, SMNVEV (reference sequence). The CDR3 DNA reads TGTGCCAGCAGCCCGGGGGGGCCCGTTGGCTACACCTTC. Translation gives CASSPGGPVGYTF.

This clonotype showed up just a few times. The rearrangement links TRBV6-2 or TRBV6-3 to TRBJ2-7; D unresolved. The germline CDR1 and CDR2 sequences are MNHEY and SVGEGT. V was clipped by 8 bases and J by 0 bases, with 14 bases between them. This CDR3 spans 14 amino acids. The CDR3 sequence is CASFSATFSYEQYF. CDR3 nucleotide sequence: TGTGCCAGCTTTTCTGCCACCTTCTCCTACGAGCAGTACTTC.

This clonotype has only a few counts. The chain has TRBV29-1 and TRBJ1-1; no clear D gene. Germline V gene sequence: CDR1 SQVTM, CDR2 ANQGSEA. This CDR3 comprises 14 residues. V dropped 6 bases and J dropped 4 bases, with 18 bases sitting between them. DNA for the CDR3: TGCAGCGTCGACCCCACTTCAGACGGCACTGAAGCTTTCTTT. Protein product: CSVDPTSDGTEAFF.

The chain links TRBV6-1 to TRBJ2-7, with D tentatively TRBD2 (7 bases). This CDR3 contains 16 residues. The germline CDR1 and CDR2 sequences are MNHNS and SASEGT. V was pared by 1 base and J by 0 bases, with 13 bases between. Here the CDR3 reads CASSEEAGGLSYEQYF. CDR3 in DNA: TGTGCCAGCAGTGAAGAGGCCGGGGGGCTCTCCTACGAGCAGTACTTC.

This clonotype was picked up many times. This chain joins TRBV30 and TRBJ1-2; D ambiguous. The germline V and J ends were trimmed by 5 bases and 6 bases, with 13 bases remaining between them. There are 12 residues in the CDR3. Germline assignment: CDR1 GTSNPN and CDR2 SVGIG (reference sequence). This CDR3 reads CAWARRHDGYTF. In nucleotides, the CDR3 is TGTGCCTGGGCTCGGAGGCATGATGGCTACACCTTC.

The chain combines TRBV12-3 or TRBV12-4 with TRBJ2-1; 7 positions agree with TRBD2. V shed 3 bases and J 2 bases; nucleotides not matched to a gene: 7. The CDR3 length is 16 residues. CDR3 amino acids: CASSFSGGRAYNEQFF. The CDR3 region has the DNA TGTGCCAGCAGTTTTTCCGGAGGGAGGGCCTACAATGAGCAGTTCTTC.

The V and J genes are TRBV14 and TRBJ1-1; D uncertain. Germline-derived CDR1 and CDR2 are SGHDN and FVKESK. There are 14 residues in the CDR3. V was trimmed by 1 base and J by 2 bases, leaving 8 bases between them. CDR3 coding DNA: TGTGCCAGCAGCCAAGTAATGCGAAACACTGAAGCTTTCTTT. This codes for CASSQVMRNTEAFF.

This clonotype appeared a few times. This chain connects TRBV5-1 to TRBJ1-3, with D unresolved. The V end lost 0 bases, the J end lost 0 bases, and 7 bases lay between the germline ends. CDR3 size: 15 residues. In germline, CDR1 is SGHRS, CDR2 YFSETQ. CDR3 coding DNA: TGCGCCAGCAGCTTGGACGGCTACTCTGGAAACACCATATATTTT. As protein: CASSLDGYSGNTIYF.

This clonotype was seen only a few times. The V call is TRBV10-3, the J call TRBJ2-5, with 7 nucleotides matching TRBD2. This CDR3 contains 15 residues. J lost 4 bases, V lost 0 bases, and 5 bases had no gene match. Germline CDR1 reads ENHRY; CDR2 reads SYGVKD. The DNA of the CDR3 is TGTGCCATCAGTGAGTCGGGGGGGGTACGAGAGACCCAGTACTTC. It is translated as CAISESGGVRETQYF.

This chain joins TRBV19 and TRBJ1-5; D unclear. Germline V gene sequence: CDR1 LNHDA, CDR2 SQIVND (reference sequence). CDR3 length: 15 residues. Between the trimmed V and J ends, which lost 0 bases and 2 bases, there was a span of 8 bases. CDR3: CASSIEGGGNQPQHF. DNA of the CDR3: TGTGCCAGTAGTATAGAGGGTGGAGGCAATCAGCCCCAGCATTTT. Full variable domain (outside the CDR3, taken from reference TRBV19 and TRBJ1-5): DGGITQSPKYLFRKEGQNVTLSCEQNLNHDAMYWYRQDPGQGLRLIYYSQIVNDFQKGDIAEGYSVSREKKESFPLTVTSAQKNPTAFYLCASSIEGGGNQPQHFGDGTRLSIL.

CDR3 in amino acids: CAWSGTDRGRKNTF. The CDR3 nucleotides are TGTGCCTGGAGTGGGACGGACAGGGGAAGGAAGAACACCTTC. The rearrangement joins TRBV30 to TRBJ1-2, with 9 bases that match TRBD1. Germline V CDR1 and CDR2: GTSNPN, SVGIG (reference sequence). After removal of 1 base from V and 12 bases from J, the junction contained 12 bases not matched to a gene. The length of the CDR3 is 14 residues.

This clonotype was seen a few times. J is TRBJ2-2 and V is TRBV12-3 or TRBV12-4; 15 bases line up with TRBD2. V lost 7 bases, J lost 5 bases, and 5 bases stayed unmatched. The CDR3 consists of 16 residues. The CDR3 sequence: CASTGTSGGRTGELFF. CDR3 nucleotide sequence: TGTGCCAGCACCGGGACTAGCGGGGGGAGGACCGGGGAGCTGTTTTTT.

The chain is built from TRBV2 and TRBJ1-6; unclear D gene. The CDR3 runs 13 residues. In germline, CDR1 is SNHLY, CDR2 FYNNEI. The CDR3 protein is CARTEAYNSPLHF. The CDR3 DNA follows: TGTGCTCGGACGGAAGCCTATAATTCACCCCTCCACTTT.

This clonotype was counted many times. The chain carries TRBV3-1 and TRBJ2-3; maybe TRBD2 (6 bases). Trimming took off 1 base at V and 4 bases at J, with 12 bases between the two ends. Germline V gene sequence: CDR1 LGHDT, CDR2 YNNKEL (reference sequence). The CDR3 is made up of 15 amino acids. CDR3 in amino acids: CASSQGGRSADTQYF. CDR3 DNA sequence: TGTGCCAGCAGCCAAGGAGGGAGGTCGGCAGATACGCAGTATTTT.

This clonotype appeared many times. This rearrangement joins TRBV29-1 to TRBJ1-1; 10 bases are a match to TRBD1. This CDR3 has 20 amino acids. V lost 5 bases and J lost 0; bases outside the gene matches: 21. CDR1 and CDR2 from the germline V gene are SQVTM and ANQGSEA. This CDR3 is CSVNFRADRGPRPMNTEAFF. The CDR3 DNA follows: TGCAGCGTTAATTTTCGGGCCGACAGGGGGCCGAGACCCATGAACACTGAAGCTTTCTTT. Full variable domain (outside the CDR3, taken from reference TRBV29-1 and TRBJ1-1): SAVISQKPSRDICQRGTSLTIQCQVDSQVTMMFWYRQQPGQSLTLIATANQGSEATYESGFVIDKFPISRPNLTFSTLTVSNMSPEDSSIYLCSVNFRADRGPRPMNTEAFFGQGTRLTVV.

V and J are TRBV6-2 or TRBV6-3 and TRBJ2-5, with D unresolved. V shed 4 bases and J shed 5 bases, with 5 bases lying between them. The CDR3 is 11 amino acids. Germline values: CDR1 MNHEY, CDR2 SVGEGT. In DNA, the CDR3 is TGTGCCAGCAGTTCTGGGGAGACCCAGTACTTC. This gives the protein CASSSGETQYF.

This clonotype was seen many times. V gene TRBV6-1 combines with J gene TRBJ2-7, with a possible D match to TRBD2 (6 bases). The germline V gene encodes CDR1 MNHNS and CDR2 SASEGT. This CDR3 region has 17 residues. The V end lost 1 base, the J end lost 5 bases, and 21 bases lay between the germline ends. The CDR3 coding sequence is TGTGCCAGCAGTGAAGATGAGCGGGCGACCGGGGATGACGAGCAGTACTTC. Residues: CASSEDERATGDDEQYF.

There are many counts of this clonotype. The chain is built from TRBV29-1 and TRBJ1-2, with 9 bases fitting TRBD1. The CDR3 covers 13 residues. J was trimmed by 0 bases and V by 5 bases; bases with no gene match: 1. The germline CDR1 and CDR2 sequences are SQVTM and ANQGSEA. The CDR3 DNA follows: TGCAGCGTTACAGGGGGCACTAACTATGGCTACACCTTC. It encodes CSVTGGTNYGYTF. The complete variable domain, with remaining parts taken from reference TRBV29-1 and TRBJ1-2, reads SAVISQKPSRDICQRGTSLTIQCQVDSQVTMMFWYRQQPGQSLTLIATANQGSEATYESGFVIDKFPISRPNLTFSTLTVSNMSPEDSSIYLCSVTGGTNYGYTFGSGTRLTVV.

This clonotype was detected a few times. The chain recombines TRBV10-1 with TRBJ2-4; D could derive from TRBD1 or TRBD2 (5 bases each). Germline V CDR1 and CDR2: WNHNN, SYGVQD (reference sequence). The CDR3 is 14 amino acids. V was cut by 5 bases and J by 9 bases, with 17 bases left in between. CDR3 sequence: CASSNSGTSGIQYF. DNA of the CDR3: TGCGCCAGCAGTAATTCCGGGACCTCGGGCATTCAGTACTTC.

This clonotype was seen at least ten times. This chain connects TRBV5-1 to TRBJ1-1; tentative D call: TRBD1 (5 bases). Trimming cost V 0 bases and J 4 bases, with 10 bases left between them. Germline CDR1 and CDR2: SGHRS and YFSETQ. The CDR3 spans 14 residues. The DNA of the CDR3 is TGCGCCAGCAGCTTGGGGGGGTCGGGCACTGAAGCTTTCTTT. Translated: CASSLGGSGTEAFF.

The rearrangement uses TRBV2 and TRBJ2-5, with TRBD2 matching 7 bases. The length of the CDR3 is 15 residues. V trimming: 2 bases; J trimming: 5 bases; junction bases outside the gene matches: 8. In germline, CDR1 is SNHLY, CDR2 FYNNEI. CDR3 in amino acids: CASSEWVGRSETQYF. The CDR3 nucleotides are TGTGCCAGCAGTGAATGGGTCGGGAGGTCCGAGACCCAGTACTTC.

This clonotype has a handful of counts. The chain has TRBV5-1 and TRBJ2-3; possible D gene TRBD1, 6 bases. This CDR3 is 13 amino acids long. V was trimmed by 7 bases and J by 2 bases, leaving 11 bases between them. Germline values: CDR1 SGHRS, CDR2 YFSETQ. CDR3 protein: CASGQPHTDTQYF. As DNA, the CDR3 is TGCGCCAGCGGACAGCCCCACACAGATACGCAGTATTTT.

This clonotype was seen a few times. This chain links TRBV29-1 with TRBJ1-1; 7 bases line up with TRBD1. The CDR3 length is 13 residues. V lost 7 bases to trimming and J lost 5 bases; unmatched junction nucleotides: 10. CDR1 SQVTM and CDR2 ANQGSEA come from the germline V gene. The CDR3 is CSALGQYRTEAFF. CDR3 coding DNA: TGCAGCGCCCTGGGACAGTATAGGACTGAAGCTTTCTTT.

This clonotype was recorded many times. V and J are TRBV7-9 and TRBJ2-5, with 9 bases aligning to TRBD2. V lost 1 base, J lost 1 base, and 4 bases stayed unmatched. The CDR3 spans 16 residues. The germline V gene has CDR1 SEHNR and CDR2 FQNEAQ (reference sequence). The CDR3 DNA sequence: TGTGCCAGCAGCTTAGTACTAGCGGGCCTCCAAGAGACCCAGTACTTC. Protein product: CASSLVLAGLQETQYF.

The chain couples TRBV9 to TRBJ2-7, with unresolved D. From germline, CDR1 is SGDLS and CDR2 YYNGEE. Trimming removed 0 bases at V and 2 bases at J, with 12 bases between. CDR3 length: 15 amino acids. The CDR3 loop reads CASSVAAPSPYEQYF. The CDR3 coding sequence is TGTGCCAGCAGCGTAGCAGCTCCAAGCCCCTACGAGCAGTACTTC.

The chain recombines TRBV11-2 with TRBJ2-5, with 10 nucleotides matching TRBD2. Germline V lookup: CDR1 SGHAT, CDR2 FQNNGV. The CDR3 has 17 residues. Trimming removed 3 bases from V and 4 bases from J; junction bases left unmatched: 11. The DNA of the CDR3 is TGTGCCAGCAGCTTCCCCGTCCTAGCGGGAGATGGAGAGACCCAGTACTTC. As protein: CASSFPVLAGDGETQYF.

Concerning this clonotype: One end of the junction fails to match germline, which may point to a read error. The rearrangement links TRBV5-1 to TRBJ1-2, with D uncertain. Germline CDR1 and CDR2: SGHRS and YFSETQ. CDR3 length equals 13 residues. In DNA form, the CDR3 reads TGCGCAAGCAGCCTAGAGCTGGACTATGGCTACACCTTC. Protein product: CASSLELDYGYTF.

This clonotype showed up many times. This chain uses TRBV29-1 with TRBJ2-5; 7 bases match TRBD2. CDR1 is SQVTM, CDR2 ANQGSEA, per germline. The trim removed 2 bases at V and 7 bases at J, leaving 4 bases unmatched. CDR3 length: 12 residues. The CDR3 DNA reads as TGCAGCGTTGAACAAAGGGAGGGGACCCAGTACTTC. Amino acids: CSVEQREGTQYF.

This clonotype was seen a handful of times. The V call is TRBV7-2, the J call TRBJ2-1; D remains unclear. CDR3 length: 13 amino acids. The V end was cut by 1 base, the J end by 6 bases, with 7 bases between. Germline CDR1 SGHTA, CDR2 FQGNSA. The chain's CDR3 is CASSLGPFNEQFF. CDR3 nucleotides: TGTGCCAGCAGCTTAGGACCATTCAATGAGCAGTTCTTC.

The rearrangement joins TRBV3-1 to TRBJ2-1; tentatively, D is TRBD1 or TRBD2 (5 bases each). CDR1 and CDR2 from the germline V gene are LGHDT and YNNKEL (reference sequence). V dropped 4 bases and J dropped 8 bases, with 27 bases sitting between them. The CDR3 consists of 18 residues. CDR3 sequence (DNA): TGTGCCAGCAGCCCGGGGCGAGTAAAATGGTACGGGGACGATGAGCAGTTCTTC. Translated, it gives CASSPGRVKWYGDDEQFF.